This T cell receptor (beta chain) was identified in a study of HIV-infected children after antiretroviral therapy interruption. Study-level information: Median age was about 10 years (interruption) and roughly 8 years (continuous).

Study-wide points: Naive CD4+ CDR3 sharing between time points fell after interruption began.

J was trimmed by 0 bases and V by 5 bases; bases with no gene match: 10. CDR1 MNHEY and CDR2 SVGAGI come from the germline V gene. This CDR3 is 16 amino acids long. This clonotype was found many times. Its antigen remains unknown. Treatment: PENTA 11 planned treatment interruption arm or continuous ART arm. Unique molecular identifiers were included in an RNA-based 3' RACE TCR library. TCRdb re-called the 3' RACE reads through MiXCR, storing one row per CDR3 protein. The sample includes approximately 96,000 distinct CDR3 sequences, 5.5% to 8.5% of them seen just once. Material: CD45RA+ CD4+ T cells from PBMCs, pooled from several time points, obtained from a donor given antiretroviral therapy, either interrupted or continuous. Noted subset: naive CD4+ CD45RA+ CD45RO- T cells. V and J are TRBV6-5 and TRBJ2-7, with TRBD1 matching 7 bases. This sequence was found in a pool of human donors with HIV. CDR3 loop: CASSGGPGQHSYEQYF. For the CDR3, the DNA is TGTGCCAGCAGTGGAGGACCGGGACAGCACTCCTACGAGCAGTACTTC.